In its sample, the clone carrying this T cell receptor (beta chain) was seen a few times. Its antigen is undetermined. TCRdb called the 5' RACE reads again in MiXCR, with one record for every CDR3 protein. The table shows roughly 46,000 distinct CDR3 sequences, with around 26% occurring only once. Naive CD4+ T cells were purified with Tregs depleted by CD25. The study, taken as a whole, reports: Tumor Tregs overlapped most with tumor, then blood, naive CD4+ cells.

The CDR3 is 14 residues long. Germline V gives CDR1 DFQATT, CDR2 SNEGSKA (reference sequence). The germline V and J ends were trimmed by 1 base and 1 base, with 9 bases remaining between them. This receptor was identified in a female donor with breast cancer. The chain has TRBV20-1 and TRBJ2-3; a possible D gene is TRBD1 (5 bases). Material: naive CD4+ T cells sorted from blood. Noted subset: naive CD4+ T cells, CD4+CD45RA+CD25-. CDR3: CSARGGAGTDTQYF. CDR3 sequence (DNA): TGCAGTGCTAGAGGTGGGGCCGGCACAGATACGCAGTATTTT.